Listed below are T cell receptor beta chains from one sample, sequenced in a study of breast tumors, draining lymph nodes, adjacent tissues. MiXCR, run by TCRdb on the multiplex PCR reads, gives a single entry per CDR3 protein. Counted here are around 140,000 distinct CDR3 sequences, approximately 32% occurring once; the ten biggest clones make up about 2.5%. Sequenced: axillary lymph node tissue. Receptor source: a female donor with breast cancer. Some clones in this sample may be carry-over from other donors' samples. The CDR3 runs from the conserved cysteine through the conserved F or W. A D gene is named only where the DNA matches it firmly. Clone size is not always given. Where it is, it says once, few, many or a class for expanded clones.

>TRBD1|TRBV18|many|TRBJ1-2
TGTGCCAGCTCACCCTCGGGACAGGGAGACTATGGCTACACCTTC
CASSPSGQGDYGYTF
>TRBD1|TRBV6-1|.|TRBJ1-2
TGTGCCAGCAAGTGGGAGGCAGGGGGCGAGGGCTATGGCTACACCTTC
CASKWEAGGEGYGYTF
>.|TRBV5-1|many|TRBJ2-5
TGCGCCAGCGGGGGTGACCAAGAGACCCAGTACTTC
CASGGDQETQYF
>TRBD1|TRBV10-3|many|TRBJ2-5
TGTGCCACCAAGGACAGGGAAGAGACCCAGTACTTC
CATKDREETQYF
>.|TRBV5-1|many|TRBJ2-2
TGCGCCAGCAGCCCACAGGGAAACGGGGAGCTGTTTTTT
CASSPQGNGELFF
>TRBD1|TRBV10-3|many|TRBJ1-4
TGTGCCATCAGGGGACAGGGGCCGGGAGAAAAACTGTTTTTT
CAIRGQGPGEKLFF
>.|TRBV20-1|.|TRBJ2-5
TGCAGTGCTAGAGCAGCGCACCAGGAGACCCAGTACTTC
CSARAAHQETQYF
>.|TRBV15|.|TRBJ1-4
TGTGCCACCAACAGACTTACAGCAACTAGTGAAAAACTGTTTTTT
CATNRLTATSEKLFF
>.|TRBV27|many|TRBJ1-6
TGTGCCAGCAGTTTAGGACAGCTTAATTCACCCCTCCACTTT
CASSLGQLNSPLHF
>.|TRBV5-1|many|TRBJ2-6
TGCGCCAGCAGCTATGACGCCTCTGGGGCCAACGTCCTGACTTTC
CASSYDASGANVLTF
>.|TRBV6-5|many|TRBJ1-6
TGTGCCAGCAGTCACTCACAGGGTACTTCACCCCTCCACTTT
CASSHSQGTSPLHF
>.|TRBV10-3|.|TRBJ1-1
TGTGCCATCAGTGACCGGGAAGGGGAGAGCACTGAAGCTTTCTTT
CAISDREGESTEAFF
>.|TRBV5-8|.|TRBJ1-4
TGTGCCAGCAGCTCCTATCTAGCGGGGATGGGAAAACTGTTTTTT
CASSSYLAGMGKLFF
>.|TRBV4-1|many|TRBJ2-7
TGCGCCAGCAGCCAAGATCGGATTTACTACGAGCAGTACTTC
CASSQDRIYYEQYF
>TRBD2|TRBV12-3/TRBV12-4|once|TRBJ2-7
TGTGCCAGCAGTTCCACCATAGCGGGGTACTCCTACGAGCAGTACTTC
CASSSTIAGYSYEQYF
>.|TRBV6-5|.|TRBJ2-1
TGTGCCAGCAACCTTGGTCTCCCGCTTTACAATGAGCAGTTCTTC
CASNLGLPLYNEQFF
>.|TRBV2|many|TRBJ1-3
TGTGCCAGCAGGCCAACAGGGAGGGGAGTAAACACCATATATTTT
CASRPTGRGVNTIYF
>TRBD2|TRBV20-1|many|TRBJ2-3
TGCAGTGCTTCCCGACTAGCGGGGGGTGGTACGCAGTATTTT
CSASRLAGGGTQYF
>TRBD1|TRBV10-3|.|TRBJ1-5
TGTGCCATCAGAGAGACAGGGGGTAGCAATCAGCCCCAGCATTTT
CAIRETGGSNQPQHF
>.|TRBV7-2|.|TRBJ2-2
TGTGCCAGCAGCATATGGGGATACGGGGAGCCGTTTTTT
CASSIWGYGEPFF
>TRBD1|TRBV5-5|.|TRBJ1-2
TGTGCCAGCAGCTTGGATGGACAGGGTGACAGCTATGGCTACACCTTC
CASSLDGQGDSYGYTF
>.|TRBV9|many|TRBJ2-1
TGTGCCAGCAGCGTACCTAACACCAATGAGCAGTTCTTC
CASSVPNTNEQFF
>TRBD1|TRBV6-5|many|TRBJ1-6
TGTGCCAGCAGTCACGGGGGACAGAACTCACCCCTCCACTTT
CASSHGGQNSPLHF
>TRBD1|TRBV20-1|many|TRBJ1-4
TGCAGTGCTAGAGATACCGCCGGGACAGGGAGCCGAAAACTGTTTTTT
CSARDTAGTGSRKLFF
>TRBD2|TRBV18|many|TRBJ2-5
TGTGCCAGCTCACCACCGGCTAGCGGCGGTGGGCTGGGGACCCAGTACTTC
CASSPPASGGGLGTQYF
>TRBD1|TRBV5-1|.|TRBJ1-4
TGCGCCAGCAGCCCTAACAGGGGGCCTAACGAAAAACTGTTTTTT
CASSPNRGPNEKLFF
>.|TRBV6-2/TRBV6-3|.|TRBJ2-7
TGTGCCAGCAGTCACTCATGGGACGAGCGGTACTTC
CASSHSWDERYF
>.|TRBV4-2|many|TRBJ1-2
TGTGCCAGCAGCCAAGATCTGTTGGGGGGCAGAGTGAACTATGGCTACACCTTC
CASSQDLLGGRVNYGYTF
>TRBD1|TRBV5-1|.|TRBJ1-1
TGCGCCAGCAGCCGGGACAGGGTAAGAGTGTTCTTT
CASSRDRVRVFF
>TRBD1|TRBV19|.|TRBJ1-4
TGTGCCAGTAGTATGTCGAGGACAGGGGGCGACGAAAAACTGTTTTTT
CASSMSRTGGDEKLFF
>TRBD1|TRBV7-9|many|TRBJ2-3
TGTGCCAGCTGCTTGGGACAGGCCCCAGCGAGCTCCACAGATACGCAGTATTTT
CASCLGQAPASSTDTQYF
>.|TRBV7-9|many|TRBJ1-4
TGTGCCAGCAGCTTAAGGTCCGGGGCAGAGAATGAAAAACTGTTTTTT
CASSLRSGAENEKLFF
>.|TRBV20-1|many|TRBJ1-5
TGCAGTGCTAGAGATATAGGGGGGTATCAGCCCCAGCATTTT
CSARDIGGYQPQHF
>TRBD1|TRBV5-5|many|TRBJ1-2
TGTGCCAGCAGCTGGGACAGGGCTTCCCCTGGCTACACCTTC
CASSWDRASPGYTF
>.|TRBV19|few|TRBJ2-3
TGTGCCAGTAGGAGGGGACCCCTCGGCACAGATACGCAGTATTTT
CASRRGPLGTDTQYF
>.|TRBV28|many|TRBJ1-5
TGCGCCAGCAGCTGGACAGGCAATCAGCCCCAGCATTTT
CASSWTGNQPQHF
>.|TRBV6-4|.|TRBJ2-1
TGTGCCAGCAGTGACAGGATGAACACCGGGGAGCAGTTCTTC
CASSDRMNTGEQFF
>.|TRBV19|.|TRBJ1-1
TGTGCCAGTAGTCCAGGGACGGAGGGCACTGAAGCTTTCTTT
CASSPGTEGTEAFF
>.|TRBV20-1|many|TRBJ1-6
TGCAGTGCTAGACGGCCCAGGGTTAATTCACCCCTCCACTTT
CSARRPRVNSPLHF
>.|TRBV7-8|.|TRBJ2-6
TGTGCCAGCAGCGCGAGCCGCGGAGGGGGCACTGAAGCTTTC
CASSASRGGGTEAF
>TRBD2|TRBV20-1|.|TRBJ2-7
TGCAGTGCCCCCGAGGTTCTAGCGGGCCCCGGCTACGAGCAGTACTTC
CSAPEVLAGPGYEQYF
>.|TRBV11-2|.|TRBJ2-6
TGTGCCAGCAGCCCCGGGGCCAACGCCCTGACTTTC
CASSPGANALTF
>.|TRBV7-8|many|TRBJ1-2
TGTGCCAGCGCCGGTGGACACCCGGCTAACTATGGCTACCCCTTC
CASAGGHPANYGYPF
>.|TRBV6-6|many|TRBJ2-2
TGTGCCAGCAGTGAGGACCGTATCACCGGGGAGCTGTTTTTT
CASSEDRITGELFF
>.|TRBV20-1|many|TRBJ1-4
TGCAGTGCTAGAGCACCGGGACGAAGTAATGAAAAACTGTTTTTT
CSARAPGRSNEKLFF
>.|TRBV7-9|many|TRBJ2-6
TGTGCCAGCAGCACCTCTGGGGCCAACGTCCTGACTTTC
CASSTSGANVLTF
>.|TRBV30|many|TRBJ2-1
TGTGCCTGGAGTCCAGGGATCGGGGGTACCTACAATGATGAGCAGTTCTTC
CAWSPGIGGTYNDEQFF
>TRBD2|TRBV6-1|.|TRBJ2-7
TGTGCCAGCAGTCGGACTAGCGGGTCCTACGAGCAGTACTTC
CASSRTSGSYEQYF
>.|TRBV18|many|TRBJ2-5
TGTGCCAGCTCACGCGGGGAGACCCAGTACTTC
CASSRGETQYF
>.|TRBV29-1|.|TRBJ1-3
TGCAGCGTTGAAGGACATTTCTCTGGAAACACCATATATTTT
CSVEGHFSGNTIYF
>TRBD1|TRBV24-1|few|TRBJ1-1
TGTGCCACCAGTGACCCAGGCCGGGACAGGGGGAAAGCTTTCTTT
CATSDPGRDRGKAFF
>.|TRBV11-3|.|TRBJ1-2
TGTGCCAGCAGCTTAGATGACAGTTCTAACTATGGCTACACCTTC
CASSLDDSSNYGYTF